This TCR beta chain appears in the sequencing data of a study of T cell responses to AZD1222 COVID-19 vaccine. Profiling relied on immunoSEQ multiplex PCR, and the TCRdb table lists in-frame clones only, not all of them. The sample consists of 150,000 to 170,000 clones, approximately 87% of them appearing once. Germline-derived CDR1 and CDR2 are MNHEY and SVGEGT. The CDR3 is 16 amino acids. V trimming: 4 bases; J trimming: 3 bases; junction bases outside the gene matches: 9. This clone showed up just once. This TCR derives from an adult in good health. The chain uses TRBV6-2 or TRBV6-3 and TRBJ2-3, with TRBD2 matching over 8 bases. Sequencing used peripheral blood, obtained on day 0 of MenACWY control vaccination. CDR3 coding DNA: TGTGCCAGCAGTTTCGGTTTGAGCGGGGGAACAGATACGCAGTATTTT. Encoded protein: CASSFGLSGGTDTQYF.